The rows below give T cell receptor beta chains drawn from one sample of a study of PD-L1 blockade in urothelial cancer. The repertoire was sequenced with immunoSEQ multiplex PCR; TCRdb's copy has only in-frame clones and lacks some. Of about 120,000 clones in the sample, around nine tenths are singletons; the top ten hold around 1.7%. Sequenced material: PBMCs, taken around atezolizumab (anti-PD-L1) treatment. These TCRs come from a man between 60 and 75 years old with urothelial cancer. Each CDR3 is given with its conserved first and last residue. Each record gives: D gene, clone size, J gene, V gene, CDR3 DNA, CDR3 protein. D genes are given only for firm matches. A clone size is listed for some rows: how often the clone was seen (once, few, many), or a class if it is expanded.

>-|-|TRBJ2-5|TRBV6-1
TGTGCCAGCAGTGAAGTGACCGCAGGGGGACTTTTCCAAGAGACCCAGTACTTC
CASSEVTAGGLFQETQYF
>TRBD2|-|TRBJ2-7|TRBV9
TGTGCCAGCAGCGTAGCGGGAGGGGGCTACGAGCAGTACTTC
CASSVAGGGYEQYF
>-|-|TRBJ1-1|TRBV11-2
TGTGCCAGCAGCTTTGAAGGGGGTGAAGCTTTCTTT
CASSFEGGEAFF
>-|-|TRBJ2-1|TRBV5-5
TGTGCCAGCAGGACCGTCCCGAGACTAGATGATCAGAATGAGCAGTTCTTC
CASRTVPRLDDQNEQFF
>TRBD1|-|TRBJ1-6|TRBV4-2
TGTGCCAGCAGCCAATCCGCCGGGACAGCTAATTCACCCCTCCACTTT
CASSQSAGTANSPLHF
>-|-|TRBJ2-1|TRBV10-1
TGCGCCAGCAGTGGGTCAAAGCGATACAATGAGCAGTTCTTC
CASSGSKRYNEQFF
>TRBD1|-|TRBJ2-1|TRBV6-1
TGTGCCAGCAGAAAGGACAGGGAGGTGAATGAGCAGTTCTTC
CASRKDREVNEQFF
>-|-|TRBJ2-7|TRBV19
TGTGCCAGTAGTATTACGAATCTGGGCGGAGGGTCCTACGAGCAGTACTTC
CASSITNLGGGSYEQYF
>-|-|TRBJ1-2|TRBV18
TGTGCCAGCTCACCATCGCAGGGTTATGGCTACACCTTC
CASSPSQGYGYTF
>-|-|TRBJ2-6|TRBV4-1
TGCGCCAGCAGCCAAGATGCCGGTGGGGCCAACGTCCTGACTTTC
CASSQDAGGANVLTF
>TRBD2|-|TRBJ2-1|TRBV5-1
TGCGCCAGTACCTCTAGCGGCTTAAGGAATGAGCAGTTCTTC
CASTSSGLRNEQFF
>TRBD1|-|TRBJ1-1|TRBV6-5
TGTGCCAGCAGTGCAAGGACAGGGAACACTGAAGCTTTCTTT
CASSARTGNTEAFF
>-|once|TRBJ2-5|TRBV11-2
TGTGCCAGCAGCCCTGACAGTTTCCAAGAGACCCAGTACTTC
CASSPDSFQETQYF
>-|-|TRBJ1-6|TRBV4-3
TGCGCCAGCAGCCAAGAGTTGAACAGATATTCACCCCTCCACTTT
CASSQELNRYSPLHF
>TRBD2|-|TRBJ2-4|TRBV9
TGTGCCAGCAGCGGGGGACTAGCGGGAGACCTAGCCAAAAACATTCAGTACTTC
CASSGGLAGDLAKNIQYF
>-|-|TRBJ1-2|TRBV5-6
TGTGCCAGCAGCTTGGAGGACTTAGACTATGGCTACACCTTC
CASSLEDLDYGYTF
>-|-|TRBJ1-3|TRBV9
TGTGCCAGCAGCGTGGAAACCGGGGGGTTAGGGAGGTCTGGAAACACCATATATTTT
CASSVETGGLGRSGNTIYF
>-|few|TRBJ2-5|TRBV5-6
TGTGCCAGCAGCCCCCTGACCCAGGGGGAGACCCAGTACTTC
CASSPLTQGETQYF